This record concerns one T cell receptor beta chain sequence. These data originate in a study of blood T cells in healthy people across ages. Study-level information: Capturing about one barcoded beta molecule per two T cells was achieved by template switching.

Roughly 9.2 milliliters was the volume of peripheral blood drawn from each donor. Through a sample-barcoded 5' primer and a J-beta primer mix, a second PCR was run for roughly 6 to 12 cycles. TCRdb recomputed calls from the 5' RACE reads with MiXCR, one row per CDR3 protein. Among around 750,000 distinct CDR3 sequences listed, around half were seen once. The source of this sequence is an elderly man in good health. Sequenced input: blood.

The CDR3 is CASSLAGQPTGELFF. CDR3 DNA: TGCGCCAGCAGCTTGGCAGGGCAACCCACCGGGGAGCTGTTTTTT. The chain recombines TRBV5-1 with TRBJ2-2; D is possibly TRBD1 (5 bases). Trimming removed 0 bases from V and 4 bases from J, with 10 bases in between. The germline CDR1 and CDR2 sequences are SGHRS and YFSETQ. CDR3 length: 15 amino acids.